Shown below are 26 T cell receptor beta chains from a single sample sequenced in a study of early T cells in non-severe SARS-CoV-2 infection. From the 5' RACE reads, TCRdb called clonotypes with MiXCR, one entry per CDR3 protein. The data contain roughly 70,000 distinct CDR3 sequences, 20% of them singletons. Sequenced material: whole blood, taken at baseline. Source of these receptors: an adult who was a healthcare worker with PCR-confirmed SARS-CoV-2 infection or an uninfected control (not recorded which).

The chain recombines TRBV18 with TRBJ2-7; D is undetermined. The CDR3 spans 14 residues. CDR1 is KGHSH and CDR2 is LQKENI in the germline V gene. The V and J ends lost 2 bases and 2 bases respectively, with 10 bases between them. The CDR3 coding sequence is TGTGCCAGCTCACCATTATCCTCCACCTACGAGCAGTACTTC. It is translated as CASSPLSSTYEQYF.

The CDR3: CASSDRVYTEAFF. CDR3 sequence (DNA): TGTGCCAGCAGCGACAGGGTTTACACTGAAGCTTTCTTT. This chain connects TRBV6-2 or TRBV6-3 to TRBJ1-1, with 7 bases identical to TRBD1. V gave up 6 bases and J gave up 3 bases; unmatched junction bases: 4. CDR3 length: 13 residues. Germline CDR1 MNHEY, CDR2 SVGEGT.

This clonotype has more than one count but fewer than ten. The genes are TRBV18 and TRBJ2-3; the match to TRBD2 covers 9 bases. V shed 3 bases and J 0 bases; nucleotides not matched to a gene: 1. Germline CDR1 and CDR2: KGHSH and LQKENI. This CDR3 spans 15 amino acids. CDR3 residues: CASSPTSGSTDTQYF. CDR3 nucleotides: TGTGCCAGCTCACCCACTAGCGGGAGCACAGATACGCAGTATTTT.

This chain connects TRBV5-5 to TRBJ1-1; D is undetermined. V was clipped by 2 bases and J by 0 bases, with 11 bases between them. CDR1 SGHKS and CDR2 YYEKEE come from the germline V gene (reference sequence). The CDR3 runs to 15 residues. The CDR3 reads CASSFYTDLNTEAFF. The CDR3 coding sequence is TGTGCCAGCAGCTTTTATACAGACCTGAACACTGAAGCTTTCTTT.

The V and J genes are TRBV18 and TRBJ2-7, with 7 bases aligning to TRBD1. The ends lost 5 bases at V and 7 bases at J; junction bases unmatched: 8. This CDR3 comprises 13 residues. Germline CDR1 is KGHSH and CDR2 is LQKENI. CDR3 amino acids: CASSTRTTGEQYF. DNA for the CDR3: TGTGCCAGCTCAACTAGGACGACAGGGGAGCAGTACTTC.

This clonotype appeared a few times. The chain has TRBV12-3 or TRBV12-4 and TRBJ2-1; D not resolved. The CDR3 contains 13 residues. Trimming removed 3 bases from V and 11 bases from J, with 14 bases in between. DNA of the CDR3: TGTGCCAGCAGTTTGTATCGTAGCCGAAAGCAGTTCTTC. This gives the protein CASSLYRSRKQFF.

This clonotype was seen a handful of times. The rearrangement links TRBV3-1 to TRBJ2-5; D is ambiguous. CDR3 length: 14 residues. Trimming removed 1 base at V and 2 bases at J, with 8 bases between. Germline CDR1 is LGHDT and CDR2 is YNNKEL (reference sequence). CDR3 sequence reads: CASSQGEAQETQYF. The CDR3 bases are TGTGCCAGCAGCCAAGGCGAGGCACAAGAGACCCAGTACTTC.

This clonotype was found many times. This chain links TRBV29-1 with TRBJ2-7, with D possibly matching TRBD1 (5 bases). The germline gives CDR1 SQVTM, CDR2 ANQGSEA. V lost 0 bases to trimming and J lost 3 bases, with 15 bases between them. The CDR3 is 15 residues long. CDR3 sequence (DNA): TGCAGCGTTGAAGACCCGGTCCGAGGACACTACGAGCAGTACTTC. Translation gives CSVEDPVRGHYEQYF.

This chain uses TRBV2 with TRBJ2-7, with a possible D match to TRBD2 (7 bases). CDR1 SNHLY and CDR2 FYNNEI come from the germline V gene. The CDR3 is made up of 14 amino acids. The V end was cut by 5 bases, the J end by 4 bases, with 15 bases between. The CDR3 protein is CASSPGAGDYEQYF. For the CDR3, the DNA is TGTGCCAGCAGTCCAGGGGCGGGGGATTACGAGCAGTACTTC.

This clonotype was picked up one time. The CDR3 DNA sequence: TGCGCCAGCAGCGGGAGCATGAACACTGAAGCTTTCTTT. It encodes CASSGSMNTEAFF. V and J are TRBV5-1 and TRBJ1-1; D gene ambiguous. The CDR3 is 13 residues long. V lost 4 bases and J lost 0, with 7 bases in between. CDR1 and CDR2 (germline): SGHRS, YFSETQ.

This clonotype has only a few counts. The rearrangement joins TRBV25-1 to TRBJ2-3; D might be TRBD2 (7 bases). The CDR3 spans 16 residues. V was shortened by 0 bases and J by 0 bases, with 10 bases between the two germline ends. CDR1 and CDR2 (germline): MGHDK, SYGVNS. CDR3 nucleotides: TGTGCCAGCAGTGAATATGGCGGGGGCAGCACAGATACGCAGTATTTT. It specifies CASSEYGGGSTDTQYF. Looking up the rest from reference TRBV25-1 and TRBJ2-3 gives the full variable domain: EADIYQTPRYLVIGTGKKITLECSQTMGHDKMYWYQQDPGMELHLIHYSYGVNSTEKGDLSSESTVSRIRTEHFPLTLESARPSHTSQYLCASSEYGGGSTDTQYFGPGTRLTVL.

This clonotype was seen ten or more times. CDR3: CASSQALRNEKLFF. The CDR3 DNA reads as TGCGCCAGCAGCCAAGCCTTACGGAATGAAAAACTGTTTTTT. The chain links TRBV4-1 to TRBJ1-4; D gene uncertain. CDR3 size: 14 residues. Germline assignment: CDR1 MGHRA and CDR2 YSYEKL. V was pared by 1 base and J by 5 bases, with 8 bases between.

The rearrangement uses TRBV28 and TRBJ2-7, with a possible D match to TRBD1 (7 bases). CDR3 size: 15 residues. Germline V CDR1 and CDR2: MDHEN, SYDVKM. Trimming took off 6 bases at V and 3 bases at J, with 18 bases between the two ends. CDR3 bases: TGTGCCAGCAGGACAGGGAGTAGCGGAGACTACGAGCAGTACTTC. The encoded protein is CASRTGSSGDYEQYF.

The chain has TRBV20-1 and TRBJ1-3; D gene uncertain. The CDR3 has 14 residues. The ends were cut back, 0 bases at V and 7 bases at J, with 13 bases in the middle. CDR1 is DFQATT and CDR2 is SNEGSKA in the germline V gene (reference sequence). CDR3 coding DNA: TGCAGTGCTAGAGATGCGAGGGTATCGAACACCATATATTTT. Its translation: CSARDARVSNTIYF.

A single count supports this clonotype. This rearrangement joins TRBV5-4 to TRBJ2-1, with unresolved D. Germline loops: CDR1 SGHNT, CDR2 YYREEE (reference sequence). V was shortened by 3 bases and J by 10 bases, with 14 bases between the two germline ends. The CDR3 contains 13 residues. CDR3 nucleotides: TGTGCCAGCAGCTCACAAGTGGGTAGGGAGCAGTTCTTC. Protein: CASSSQVGREQFF.

This clonotype was picked up a small number of times. The chain couples TRBV11-1 to TRBJ1-1; D not certain. V lost 3 bases and J lost 5, with 13 bases in between. From germline, CDR1 is SGHAT and CDR2 FQDESV (reference sequence). CDR3 length equals 14 residues. The CDR3 sequence is CASSLNPGRTEAFF. The CDR3 DNA follows: TGTGCCAGCAGCTTGAACCCCGGGAGAACTGAAGCTTTCTTT.

A remark on this clonotype: The junction departs from the called germline gene at one end, perhaps through a read error. The chain has TRBV20-1 and TRBJ1-1; 7 bases are shared with TRBD1. CDR3 length: 16 amino acids. Germline CDR1 is DFQATT and CDR2 is SNEGSKA (reference sequence). Here the CDR3 reads CSTRDPLRQGNTEAFF. As DNA, the CDR3 is TGCAGTACTAGAGATCCCCTTAGACAGGGCAACACTGAAGCTTTCTTT.

The chain carries TRBV7-9 and TRBJ1-5, with D perhaps matching TRBD1 (5 bases). The CDR3 is 15 amino acids. Germline V gives CDR1 SEHNR, CDR2 FQNEAQ (reference sequence). V dropped 5 bases and J dropped 1 base, with 12 bases sitting between them. In DNA form, the CDR3 reads TGTGCCAGCAGCCCTGGACGGGGGAGCAATCAGCCCCAGCATTTT. Its protein is CASSPGRGSNQPQHF.

As DNA, the CDR3 is TGTGCCATCAGTCGCGGCACTAACTATGGCTACACCTTC. It yields the protein CAISRGTNYGYTF. The chain couples TRBV10-3 to TRBJ1-2; D is uncertain. Trimming took off 5 bases at V and 0 bases at J, with 7 bases between the two ends. The germline V gene has CDR1 ENHRY and CDR2 SYGVKD. There are 13 residues in the CDR3.

This clonotype was counted a few times. The chain uses TRBV9 and TRBJ2-5, with a possible D match to TRBD2 (5 bases). This CDR3 has 15 residues. V dropped 3 bases and J dropped 2 bases, with 14 bases sitting between them. The V gene's germline CDR1 is SGDLS and CDR2 YYNGEE. CDR3 sequence (DNA): TGTGCCAGCAGCGGGAGGTCGAACTTGCAAGAGACCCAGTACTTC. It translates to CASSGRSNLQETQYF.

This clonotype was seen a few times. The gene calls are TRBV7-9 and TRBJ1-4, with no clear D. Per germline, CDR1 SEHNR and CDR2 FQNEAQ (reference sequence). The V end was cut by 2 bases, the J end by 2 bases, with 9 bases between. The CDR3 contains 15 residues. The CDR3 sequence: CASSLLTGTNEKLFF. Here the CDR3 DNA reads TGTGCCAGCAGCTTACTGACGGGGACTAATGAAAAACTGTTTTTT.

The chain is built from TRBV7-9 and TRBJ1-6; a possible D gene is TRBD1 (6 bases). V lost 5 bases and J lost 9, with 8 bases in between. Germline assignment: CDR1 SEHNR and CDR2 FQNEAQ (reference sequence). The CDR3 is 12 amino acids. DNA for the CDR3: TGTGCCAGCAGCCCGGACAGTTCACCCCTCCACTTT. Encoded protein: CASSPDSSPLHF.

This clonotype was seen a handful of times. The DNA for the CDR3 is TGTGCCAGCAGTTTGGCCAGATACACTGAAGCTTTCTTT. This encodes CASSLARYTEAFF. The chain carries TRBV12-3 or TRBV12-4 and TRBJ1-1, with unresolved D. The CDR3 sequence is 13 residues long. Trimming cost V 3 bases and J 3 bases, with 8 bases left between them.

This clonotype was counted between two and nine times. V is TRBV12-3 or TRBV12-4 and J is TRBJ2-3, with 7 bases fitting TRBD2. The CDR3 extends over 13 amino acids. V lost 7 bases, J lost 8 bases, and 9 bases stayed unmatched. The CDR3 sequence is CASTLSGAGTQYF. The CDR3 DNA sequence: TGTGCCAGCACTCTCAGCGGGGCCGGTACGCAGTATTTT.

This chain uses TRBV7-8 with TRBJ1-6; D remains ambiguous. Germline V CDR1 and CDR2: SGHVS, FQNEAQ. The CDR3 is 15 amino acids. V lost 5 bases and J 1 base, leaving 9 bases between the germline ends. Here the CDR3 reads CASSPDGSYNSPLHF. In DNA, the CDR3 is TGTGCCAGCAGCCCGGACGGATCCTATAATTCACCCCTCCACTTT.

This clonotype was found a few times. The V gene is TRBV20-1, the J gene TRBJ1-1; D may be TRBD1 (6 bases). V lost 8 bases and J lost 4, with 17 bases in between. Germline CDR1 reads DFQATT; CDR2 reads SNEGSKA (reference sequence). The length of the CDR3 is 13 residues. The CDR3 loop reads CSYWIGGGTEAFF. Here the CDR3 DNA reads TGCAGTTATTGGATTGGAGGGGGCACTGAAGCTTTCTTT.